A single sample is the source of the 27 T cell receptor beta chains below, sequenced in a study of T cell responses to AZD1222 COVID-19 vaccine. Only in-frame clones appear in the TCRdb table, and some are missing; sequencing was by immunoSEQ multiplex PCR. This sample has roughly 99,000 clones, with about 90% found just once. This specimen was peripheral blood, taken on day 0 of AZD1222 vaccination. These receptors were collected from an adult in good health.

Only one count was recorded for this clone. The chain is built from TRBV4-2 and TRBJ2-1; 7 positions match TRBD1. CDR3 length: 15 residues. The junction had 13 bases not matched to a gene; V was cut back by 6 bases and J by 8 bases. The germline V gene has CDR1 LGHNA and CDR2 YNFKEQ. The CDR3 DNA reads as TGTGCCAGCAGACACCGGGATAGGGGGCTTGATGAGCAGTTCTTC. Its protein product is CASRHRDRGLDEQFF.

The V call is TRBV4-3, the J call TRBJ1-1; weak D call: TRBD1 (5 bases). The V gene's germline CDR1 is LGHNA and CDR2 YSLEER. The V and J ends lost 2 bases and 6 bases respectively, with 16 bases between them. CDR3 length equals 15 residues. CDR3: CASSQKVARDAEAFF. The DNA for the CDR3 is TGCGCCAGCAGCCAAAAAGTTGCCAGGGACGCTGAAGCTTTCTTT.

The rearrangement uses TRBV5-1 and TRBJ2-7, with TRBD2 matching over 8 bases. CDR1 SGHRS and CDR2 YFSETQ come from the germline V gene. CDR3 length: 17 amino acids. Trimming cost V 5 bases and J 2 bases; bases outside gene matches: 15. This chain's CDR3 is CASSYPSGGGSAYEQYF. The CDR3, as DNA: TGCGCCAGCAGTTACCCTTCGGGGGGGGGATCGGCCTACGAGCAGTACTTC.

The chain has TRBV5-5 and TRBJ1-4, with 10 bases identical to TRBD1. Trimming cost V 4 bases and J 8 bases; bases outside gene matches: 11. CDR3 size: 16 residues. Germline loops: CDR1 SGHKS, CDR2 YYEKEE (reference sequence). The CDR3 is CASSLTGQGEWEKLFF. The CDR3 DNA reads as TGTGCCAGCAGCCTGACCGGACAGGGGGAATGGGAAAAACTGTTTTTT.

This chain uses TRBV5-1 with TRBJ2-7, with D maybe TRBD2 (6 bases). Germline CDR1 SGHRS, CDR2 YFSETQ. V dropped 4 bases and J dropped 1 base, with 15 bases sitting between them. CDR3 length: 15 residues. The CDR3 nucleotides read TGCGCCAGCAGCCTCTCCCTAGCGAGTTCCTACGAGCAGTACTTC. This gives the protein CASSLSLASSYEQYF.

The chain joins TRBV5-1 to TRBJ2-3; D possibly corresponds to TRBD2 (5 bases). The germline V gene encodes CDR1 SGHRS and CDR2 YFSETQ. The V end lost 5 bases, the J end lost 4 bases, and 14 bases lay between the germline ends. The CDR3 totals 14 residues. The CDR3 DNA sequence: TGCGCCAGCAGTAAAGCGGACGACGCAGATACGCAGTATTTT. Protein product: CASSKADDADTQYF.

This rearrangement joins TRBV28 to TRBJ2-5; TRBD1 aligns across 11 bases. Per the germline V gene, CDR1 is MDHEN and CDR2 is SYDVKM. V shed 5 bases, J shed 5 bases, and the junction held 7 bases outside the gene matches. The CDR3 spans 15 residues. In nucleotides, the CDR3 is TGTGCCAGCAGTCCCCGGACAGGGGGCGTTGAGACCCAGTACTTC. Its translation is CASSPRTGGVETQYF.

The chain is built from TRBV6-6 and TRBJ2-7, with TRBD2 as a possible D gene (6 bases). Trimming took 8 bases from V and 6 from J, leaving 17 bases between them. This CDR3 is 13 amino acids long. Germline V gene data show CDR1 as MNHNY and CDR2 as SVGAGI (reference sequence). CDR3 in DNA: TGTGCCAGCCTCCGCGAGGGACTCTCCGAGCAGTACTTC. It specifies CASLREGLSEQYF.

The V and J genes are TRBV30 and TRBJ1-5, with a weak D call TRBD1 (5 bases). The CDR3 runs 14 residues. Germline V gene sequence: CDR1 GTSNPN, CDR2 SVGIG (reference sequence). The V end lost 0 bases, the J end lost 4 bases, and 10 bases lay between the germline ends. The CDR3 protein is CAWSVENRNQPQHF. The DNA for the CDR3 is TGTGCCTGGAGTGTAGAGAACAGGAATCAGCCCCAGCATTTT.

V and J are TRBV27 and TRBJ1-5; 9 positions match TRBD1. From germline, CDR1 is MNHEY and CDR2 SMNVEV (reference sequence). The V and J ends lost 6 bases and 7 bases, in that order; junction bases with no gene match: 10. This CDR3 has 15 amino acids. This chain's CDR3 is CASSPDRGYRQPQHF. The CDR3 DNA follows: TGTGCCAGCAGCCCGGACAGGGGCTACAGGCAGCCCCAGCATTTT.

The rearrangement joins TRBV12-3 or TRBV12-4 to TRBJ1-1; 9 bases align to TRBD1. The CDR3 covers 13 residues. V lost 6 bases to trimming and J lost 4 bases; unmatched junction nucleotides: 3. The CDR3 reads CASSKTGGTEAFF. The CDR3 DNA sequence: TGTGCCAGCAGCAAGACAGGGGGCACTGAAGCTTTCTTT.

The chain combines TRBV30 with TRBJ2-5; 10 bases are shared with TRBD2. From germline, CDR1 is GTSNPN and CDR2 SVGIG (reference sequence). This CDR3 contains 12 residues. The CDR3 sequence is CAVAGGAETQYF. CDR3 DNA: TGTGCAGTAGCGGGAGGAGCAGAGACCCAGTACTTC.

This clone was counted once. The chain recombines TRBV3-1 (or the pseudogene TRBV3-2) with TRBJ2-1; D unresolved. The germline V gene has CDR1 LGHDT and CDR2 YNNKEL (reference sequence). Between the trimmed V and J ends, which lost 6 bases and 4 bases, there was a span of 4 bases. This CDR3 is built from 11 residues. For the CDR3, the DNA is TGTGCCAGCAGGCTATACAATGAGCAGTTCTTC. Protein product: CASRLYNEQFF.

In the case of this clone: The junction does not match germline at one end; this may be a read error. J is TRBJ1-2 and V is TRBV30; the D gene is possibly TRBD1 (6 bases). CDR1 is GTSNPN, CDR2 SVGIG, per germline (reference sequence). This CDR3 contains 17 residues. The CDR3 loop is CAWSVMGAGSVNSGYTF. Written as DNA, the CDR3 is TGTGCCTGGAGTGTAATGGGGGCAGGCTCCGTGAACTCTGGCTACACCTTC.

This rearrangement joins TRBV4-3 to TRBJ2-1, with D perhaps TRBD1 (7 bases). V dropped 4 bases and J dropped 6 bases, with 19 bases sitting between them. The CDR3 consists of 16 residues. Per germline, CDR1 LGHNA and CDR2 YSLEER. The CDR3 reads CASSLEGGGATNEQFF. The CDR3 nucleotides are TGCGCCAGCAGCCTAGAAGGGGGCGGGGCTACCAATGAGCAGTTCTTC.

This CDR3 reads CASSLVSDTQYF. The CDR3 DNA follows: TGTGCCAGCAGCTTAGTCTCAGATACGCAGTATTTT. V gene TRBV7-2 combines with J gene TRBJ2-3; no definite D call. The germline V gene encodes CDR1 SGHTA and CDR2 FQGNSA. This CDR3 has 12 amino acids. The V and J ends lost 1 base and 4 bases respectively, with 3 bases between them.

This clone was counted only a few times. The chain links TRBV7-8 to TRBJ2-1, with D uncertain. The V and J ends lost 0 bases and 5 bases respectively, with 8 bases between them. This CDR3 contains 14 residues. CDR1 SGHVS and CDR2 FQNEAQ come from the germline V gene. CDR3: CASSLAVSHNEQFF. In DNA form, the CDR3 reads TGTGCCAGCAGCTTAGCGGTCAGTCACAATGAGCAGTTCTTC.

The J gene is TRBJ2-2, the V gene TRBV11-3; 9 bases match TRBD1. The junction had 12 bases not matched to a gene; V was cut back by 5 bases and J by 5 bases. The CDR3 is 17 amino acids. CDR1 SGHNT and CDR2 YENEEA come from the germline V gene. CDR3 region: CASSPPQGARRTGELFF. For the CDR3, the DNA is TGTGCCAGCAGCCCCCCACAGGGGGCGCGAAGGACCGGGGAGCTGTTTTTT.

This rearrangement joins TRBV30 to TRBJ2-7; TRBD1 aligns across 10 bases. Germline loops: CDR1 GTSNPN, CDR2 SVGIG (reference sequence). This CDR3 region has 13 residues. Trimming removed 5 bases from V and 3 bases from J; junction bases left unmatched: 4. The CDR3 is CAWGGDRGYEQYF. The CDR3 nucleotides are TGTGCCTGGGGGGGGGACAGGGGCTACGAGCAGTACTTC. The full variable domain, rest sourced from reference TRBV30 and TRBJ2-7, is SQTIHQWPATLVQPVGSPLSLECTVEGTSNPNLYWYRQAAGRGLQLLFYSVGIGQISSEVPQNLSASRPQDRQFILSSKKLLLSDSGFYLCAWGGDRGYEQYFGPGTRLTVT.

This chain joins TRBV5-1 and TRBJ1-6; D call uncertain. V lost 1 base to trimming and J lost 7 bases, with 18 bases between them. Germline CDR1 and CDR2: SGHRS and YFSETQ. The CDR3 has 17 residues. CDR3 region: CASSLFFRTPDNSPLHF. CDR3 nucleotides: TGCGCCAGCAGCTTGTTTTTCCGGACGCCGGACAATTCACCCCTCCACTTT.

The rearrangement links TRBV2 to TRBJ1-2, with D possibly TRBD1 on 6 matching bases. This CDR3 has 17 amino acids. V was trimmed by 5 bases and J by 3 bases, leaving 22 bases between them. From germline, CDR1 is SNHLY and CDR2 FYNNEI. CDR3 region: CASSRGINRDSDYGYTF. The CDR3 bases are TGTGCCAGCAGTCGTGGGATTAACAGGGATTCGGACTATGGCTACACCTTC.

The J gene is TRBJ1-2, the V gene TRBV5-8; the D gene is possibly TRBD1 (5 bases). Trimming removed 0 bases from V and 2 bases from J, with 8 bases in between. The CDR3 runs to 14 residues. The germline V gene has CDR1 SGHTS and CDR2 YDEGEE. CDR3 protein: CASSLGRDNYGYTF. The CDR3 DNA sequence: TGTGCCAGCAGCTTGGGTCGGGACAACTATGGCTACACCTTC.

V is TRBV28 and J is TRBJ1-5; 9 bases fit TRBD1. Germline CDR1 and CDR2: MDHEN and SYDVKM. The junction had 4 bases not matched to a gene; V was cut back by 2 bases and J by 5 bases. CDR3 size: 15 residues. CDR3 amino acids: CASSLGTGLDQPQHF. In DNA, the CDR3 is TGTGCCAGCAGTTTAGGGACAGGGCTCGATCAGCCCCAGCATTTT.

The V gene is TRBV19, the J gene TRBJ2-4; 7 bases are a match to TRBD1. Trimming cost V 7 bases and J 8 bases; bases outside gene matches: 14. Germline lookup yields CDR1 LNHDA and CDR2 SQIVND (reference sequence). CDR3 length: 15 amino acids. The CDR3 bases are TGTGCCAGTACCCGAGGGAAGGGGGCTGTAGACATTCAGTACTTC. Translation gives CASTRGKGAVDIQYF.

The chain employs TRBV6-5 and TRBJ1-2; TRBD1 matches at 7 bases. CDR1 and CDR2 from the germline V gene are MNHEY and SVGAGI. The V segment lost 0 bases and the J segment 1 base; nucleotides outside the gene matches: 2. The CDR3 totals 15 residues. CDR3 sequence: CASSYSQGGNYGYTF. The CDR3 nucleotides read TGTGCCAGCAGTTACTCCCAGGGGGGTAACTATGGCTACACCTTC.

This clone occurred a few times. The rearrangement links TRBV27 to TRBJ2-7; D is unresolved. The CDR3 is made up of 14 amino acids. From germline, CDR1 is MNHEY and CDR2 SMNVEV (reference sequence). V was clipped by 4 bases and J by 3 bases, with 13 bases between them. CDR3 protein: CASSSIRNSYEQYF. CDR3 in DNA: TGTGCCAGCAGTTCAATCCGAAACAGCTACGAGCAGTACTTC.

The V and J genes are TRBV28 and TRBJ1-1; maybe TRBD1 (6 bases). There are 15 residues in the CDR3. Looked up from germline, CDR1 is MDHEN and CDR2 is SYDVKM. V lost 4 bases and J lost 0, with 12 bases in between. DNA of the CDR3: TGTGCCAGCAGTTCATCCGACAGGATGAACACTGAAGCTTTCTTT. Protein sequence: CASSSSDRMNTEAFF.